The rows below give T cell receptor beta chains drawn from one sample of a study of T-cell reconstitution after alpha-beta-depleted transplantation in children. One entry per CDR3 protein results from TCRdb running MiXCR on the PCR reads. The sample has more than 60,000 distinct CDR3 sequences, 5.5% to 7.5% seen once. The sample was PBMCs from the stem cell graft donor, taken from the stem cell graft. The receptors originated from a human donor who donated a stem cell graft to a child with acute lymphoblastic leukemia. CDR3s include the opening cysteine and the closing phenylalanine or tryptophan. The D gene is left open where the match is weak. Part of the rows lack a size; the others show once, few, many or a class for expanded clones.

V gene: TRBV12-5; clone size: many; J gene: TRBJ2-3; D gene: .; CDR3 DNA: TGTGCTAGTGGCTCCAGGACGGCTAGCACAGATACGCAGTATTTT; CDR3 protein: CASGSRTASTDTQYF
V gene: TRBV10-3; clone size: many; J gene: TRBJ2-7; D gene: .; CDR3 DNA: TGTGCCATCAGTGTGGGGGCGGGCGTGATGGGGGGCTACGAGCAGTACTTC; CDR3 protein: CAISVGAGVMGGYEQYF
V gene: TRBV25-1; clone size: many; J gene: TRBJ2-7; D gene: .; CDR3 DNA: TGTGCCAGCAGTCCACCCGGACTAAGCTCCTACGAGCAGTACTTC; CDR3 protein: CASSPPGLSSYEQYF
V gene: TRBV20-1; clone size: many; J gene: TRBJ1-1; D gene: .; CDR3 DNA: TGCAGTGCTAGACAGATAATGAACACTGAAGCTTTCTTT; CDR3 protein: CSARQIMNTEAFF
V gene: TRBV24-1; clone size: many; J gene: TRBJ2-4; D gene: TRBD2; CDR3 DNA: TGTGCCGCCAGTGATTTGCTCGCTCCAGCGGGAGGACCTTTAGCCAAAAACATTCAGTACTTC; CDR3 protein: CAASDLLAPAGGPLAKNIQYF
V gene: TRBV5-6; clone size: many; J gene: TRBJ1-4; D gene: TRBD1; CDR3 DNA: TGTGCCAGCAGCGGGGGACAGATGAATGAAAAACTGTTTTTT; CDR3 protein: CASSGGQMNEKLFF
V gene: TRBV13; clone size: .; J gene: TRBJ2-7; D gene: TRBD2; CDR3 DNA: TGTGCCAGCAGCTGGGGGACTAGCGACGAGCAGTACTTC; CDR3 protein: CASSWGTSDEQYF
V gene: TRBV18; clone size: .; J gene: TRBJ1-1; D gene: .; CDR3 DNA: TGTGCCAGCTCACAGCTTATGAACACTGAAGCTTTCTTT; CDR3 protein: CASSQLMNTEAFF
V gene: TRBV20-1; clone size: .; J gene: TRBJ1-2; D gene: TRBD1; CDR3 DNA: TGCAGTGCTTCCCGGGACAGTGGATATGGCTACACCTTC; CDR3 protein: CSASRDSGYGYTF
V gene: TRBV29-1; clone size: few; J gene: TRBJ1-5; D gene: .; CDR3 DNA: TGCAGCGTCCGGGGAGGTGACGGCAATCAGCCCCAGCATTTT; CDR3 protein: CSVRGGDGNQPQHF
V gene: TRBV28; clone size: many; J gene: TRBJ1-6; D gene: .; CDR3 DNA: TGTGCCAGCAGTATAGCGACCTCCTATAATTCACCCCTCCACTTT; CDR3 protein: CASSIATSYNSPLHF
V gene: TRBV18; clone size: few; J gene: TRBJ1-4; D gene: .; CDR3 DNA: TGTGCCAGCTCACCGCCCATTTACAGGGACGGAGGTGAAAAACTGTTTTTT; CDR3 protein: CASSPPIYRDGGEKLFF
V gene: TRBV11-2; clone size: many; J gene: TRBJ1-6; D gene: .; CDR3 DNA: TGTGCCAGCAGCTCGACGCGGGACTATAATTCACCCCTCCACTTT; CDR3 protein: CASSSTRDYNSPLHF
V gene: TRBV19; clone size: many; J gene: TRBJ1-6; D gene: .; CDR3 DNA: TGTGCCAGTAGTATTGGATTCAGTGACTGGAAGAATTCACCCCTCCACTTT; CDR3 protein: CASSIGFSDWKNSPLHF
V gene: TRBV29-1; clone size: few; J gene: TRBJ1-1; D gene: .; CDR3 DNA: TGCAGCGTTCTCACACACACTGAAGCTTTCTTT; CDR3 protein: CSVLTHTEAFF
V gene: TRBV12-3/TRBV12-4; clone size: many; J gene: TRBJ1-1; D gene: .; CDR3 DNA: TGTGCCAGCAGTTTTTTGCGGAGAGGGACTGAAGCTTTCTTT; CDR3 protein: CASSFLRRGTEAFF
V gene: TRBV5-6; clone size: many; J gene: TRBJ1-3; D gene: .; CDR3 DNA: TGTGCCAGCAGCTCGGTAGGGGGAAACACCATATATTTT; CDR3 protein: CASSSVGGNTIYF
V gene: TRBV20-1; clone size: many; J gene: TRBJ2-5; D gene: .; CDR3 DNA: TGCAGTGCTAGGCAGGGGCGCCCTCCAGACTTC; CDR3 protein: CSARQGRPPDF
V gene: TRBV5-1; clone size: many; J gene: TRBJ2-7; D gene: .; CDR3 DNA: TGCGCCAGCAGCTTGGCAGGGATGGGCTCCTACGAGCAGTACTTC; CDR3 protein: CASSLAGMGSYEQYF
V gene: TRBV2; clone size: many; J gene: TRBJ1-5; D gene: .; CDR3 DNA: TGTGCCAGCATACGGGGGAGTGGTCAGCCCCAGCATTTT; CDR3 protein: CASIRGSGQPQHF